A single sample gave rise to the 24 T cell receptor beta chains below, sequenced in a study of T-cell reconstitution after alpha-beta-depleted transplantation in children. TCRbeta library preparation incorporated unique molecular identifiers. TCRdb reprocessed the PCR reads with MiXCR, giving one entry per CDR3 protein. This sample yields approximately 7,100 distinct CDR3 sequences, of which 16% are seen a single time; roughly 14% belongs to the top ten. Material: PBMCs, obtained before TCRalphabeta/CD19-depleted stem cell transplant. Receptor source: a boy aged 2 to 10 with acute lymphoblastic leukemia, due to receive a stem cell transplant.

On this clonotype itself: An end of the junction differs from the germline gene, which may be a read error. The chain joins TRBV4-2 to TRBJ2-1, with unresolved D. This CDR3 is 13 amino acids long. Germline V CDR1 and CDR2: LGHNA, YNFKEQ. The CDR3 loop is CAISPGRGNEQFF. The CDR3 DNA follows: TGTGCCATCAGCCCCGGGCGCGGTAATGAGCAGTTCTTC.

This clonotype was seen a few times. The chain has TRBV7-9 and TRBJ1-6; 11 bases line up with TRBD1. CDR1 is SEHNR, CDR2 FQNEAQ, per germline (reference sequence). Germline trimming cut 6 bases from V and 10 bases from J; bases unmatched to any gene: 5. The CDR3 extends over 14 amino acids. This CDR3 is CASSPGTGGSPLHF. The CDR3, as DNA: TGTGCCAGCAGTCCCGGGACAGGGGGATCACCCCTCCACTTT.

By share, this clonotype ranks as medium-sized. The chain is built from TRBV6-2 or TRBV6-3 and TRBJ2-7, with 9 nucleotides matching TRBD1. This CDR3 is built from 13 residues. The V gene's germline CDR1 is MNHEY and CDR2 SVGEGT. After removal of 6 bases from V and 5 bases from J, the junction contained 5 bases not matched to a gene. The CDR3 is CASRVGQGNEQYF. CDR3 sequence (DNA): TGTGCCAGCAGGGTCGGACAGGGGAACGAGCAGTACTTC.

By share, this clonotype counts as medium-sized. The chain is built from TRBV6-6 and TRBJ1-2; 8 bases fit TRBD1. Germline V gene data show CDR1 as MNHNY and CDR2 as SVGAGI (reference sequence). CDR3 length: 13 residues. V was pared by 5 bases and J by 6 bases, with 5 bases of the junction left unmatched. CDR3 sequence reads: CASSRQGRNGYTF. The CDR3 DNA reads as TGTGCCAGCAGTCGACAGGGGAGGAATGGCTACACCTTC.

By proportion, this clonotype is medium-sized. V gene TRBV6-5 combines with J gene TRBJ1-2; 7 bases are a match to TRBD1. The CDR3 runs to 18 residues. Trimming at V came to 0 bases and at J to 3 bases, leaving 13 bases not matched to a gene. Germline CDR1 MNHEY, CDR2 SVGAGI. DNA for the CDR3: TGTGCCAGCAGTTACTCGGCGGGACAGTCGACGGGTGACTATGGCTACACCTTC. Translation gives CASSYSAGQSTGDYGYTF.

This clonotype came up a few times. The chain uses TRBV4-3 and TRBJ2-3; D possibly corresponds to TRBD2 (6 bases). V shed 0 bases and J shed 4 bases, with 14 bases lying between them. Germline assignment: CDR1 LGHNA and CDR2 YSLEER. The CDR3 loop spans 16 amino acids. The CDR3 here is CASSQDPRGRPDTQYF. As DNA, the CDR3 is TGCGCCAGCAGCCAAGATCCGCGGGGCCGACCAGATACGCAGTATTTT.

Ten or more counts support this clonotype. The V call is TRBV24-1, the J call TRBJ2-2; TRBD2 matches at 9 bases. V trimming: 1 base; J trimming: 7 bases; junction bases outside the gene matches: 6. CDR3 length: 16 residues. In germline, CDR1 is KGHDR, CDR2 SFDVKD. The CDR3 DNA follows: TGTGCCACCAGTGATTTACCGGGACTAGCCTTCGGGGAGCTGTTTTTT. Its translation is CATSDLPGLAFGELFF.

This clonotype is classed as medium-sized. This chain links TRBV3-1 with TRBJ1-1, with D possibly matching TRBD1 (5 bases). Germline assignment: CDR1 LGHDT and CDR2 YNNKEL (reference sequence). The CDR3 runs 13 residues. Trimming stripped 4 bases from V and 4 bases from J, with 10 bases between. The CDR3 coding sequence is TGTGCCAGCAGCCCAGGGAGTACCACTGAAGCTTTCTTT. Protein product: CASSPGSTTEAFF.

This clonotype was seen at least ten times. CDR3 region: CSALQGSVHEQYF. The CDR3 region has the DNA TGCAGTGCTCTACAGGGTAGCGTCCACGAGCAGTACTTC. The gene calls are TRBV20-1 and TRBJ2-7; D may be TRBD1 (6 bases). Per germline, CDR1 DFQATT and CDR2 SNEGSKA (reference sequence). The CDR3 has 13 residues. Trimming removed 5 bases from V and 5 bases from J, with 16 bases in between.

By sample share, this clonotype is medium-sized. CDR3 amino acids: CATSRESYEQYF. CDR3 coding DNA: TGTGCCACCAGCAGGGAGAGTTACGAGCAGTACTTC. The chain employs TRBV15 and TRBJ2-7; no clear D gene. CDR1 and CDR2 (germline): LNHNV, YYDKDF (reference sequence). V lost 3 bases and J 4 bases, leaving 7 bases between the germline ends. This CDR3 is 12 amino acids long.

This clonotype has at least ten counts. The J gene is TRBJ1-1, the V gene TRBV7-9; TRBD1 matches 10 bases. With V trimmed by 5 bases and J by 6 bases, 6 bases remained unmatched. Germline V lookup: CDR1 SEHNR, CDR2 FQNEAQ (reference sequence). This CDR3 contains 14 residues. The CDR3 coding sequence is TGTGCCAGCAGCCCACGACAGGGGGCCCCTGAAGCTTTCTTT. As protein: CASSPRQGAPEAFF.

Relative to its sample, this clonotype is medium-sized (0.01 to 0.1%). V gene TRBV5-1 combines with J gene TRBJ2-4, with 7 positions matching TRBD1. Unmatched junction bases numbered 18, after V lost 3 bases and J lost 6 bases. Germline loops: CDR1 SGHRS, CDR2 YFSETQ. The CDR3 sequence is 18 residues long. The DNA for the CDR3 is TGCGCCAGCAGCTCGGCCGGGACAGAGTCTCCGAATGGAAACATTCAGTACTTC. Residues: CASSSAGTESPNGNIQYF. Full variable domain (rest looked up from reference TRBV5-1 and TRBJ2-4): KAGVTQTPRYLIKTRGQQVTLSCSPISGHRSVSWYQQTPGQGLQFLFEYFSETQRNKGNFPGRFSGRQFSNSRSEMNVSTLELGDSALYLCASSSAGTESPNGNIQYFGAGTRLSVL.

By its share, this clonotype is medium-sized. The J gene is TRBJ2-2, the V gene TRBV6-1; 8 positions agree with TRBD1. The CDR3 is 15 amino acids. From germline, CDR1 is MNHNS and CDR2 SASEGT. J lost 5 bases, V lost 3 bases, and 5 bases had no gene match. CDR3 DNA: TGTGCCAGCAGTGACCGACAGGGGCGGACCGGGGAGCTGTTTTTT. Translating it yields CASSDRQGRTGELFF.

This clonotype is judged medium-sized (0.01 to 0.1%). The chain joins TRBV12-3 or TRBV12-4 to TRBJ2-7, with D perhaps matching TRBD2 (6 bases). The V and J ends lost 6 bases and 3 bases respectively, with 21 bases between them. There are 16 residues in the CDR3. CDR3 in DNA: TGTGCCAGCAGCCTAGGAGGGCCGCAAGGGATCTACGAGCAGTACTTC. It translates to CASSLGGPQGIYEQYF.

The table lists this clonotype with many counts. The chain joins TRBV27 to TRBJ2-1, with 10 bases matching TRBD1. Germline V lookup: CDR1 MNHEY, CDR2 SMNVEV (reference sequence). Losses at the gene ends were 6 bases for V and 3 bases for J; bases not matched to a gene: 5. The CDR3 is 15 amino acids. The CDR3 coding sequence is TGTGCCAGCAGCTCGGGACAGGGGAACTACAATGAGCAGTTCTTC. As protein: CASSSGQGNYNEQFF.

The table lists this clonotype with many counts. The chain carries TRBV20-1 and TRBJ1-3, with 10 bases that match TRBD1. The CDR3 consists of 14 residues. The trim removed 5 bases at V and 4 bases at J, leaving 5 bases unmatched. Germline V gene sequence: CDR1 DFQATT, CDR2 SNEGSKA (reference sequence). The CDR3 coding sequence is TGCAGTGCTCCCGGGACAGGGGAGGGAAACACCATATATTTT. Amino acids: CSAPGTGEGNTIYF.

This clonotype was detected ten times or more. CDR3 sequence (DNA): TGTGCCAGCAGCTTGACAGGGGGCTACGAGCAGTACTTC. As protein: CASSLTGGYEQYF. The chain combines TRBV5-8 with TRBJ2-7, with 8 bases lining up with TRBD1. V lost 1 base to trimming and J lost 3 bases; unmatched junction nucleotides: 0. CDR3 size: 13 residues. CDR1 SGHTS and CDR2 YDEGEE come from the germline V gene. The full variable domain, its missing parts supplied by reference TRBV5-8 and TRBJ2-7, is EAGVTQSPTHLIKTRGQQATLRCSPISGHTSVYWYQQALGLGLQFLLWYDEGEERNRGNFPPRFSGRQFPNYSSELNVNALELEDSALYLCASSLTGGYEQYFGPGTRLTVT.

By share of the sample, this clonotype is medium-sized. CDR3 sequence: CASSQAFTSPHTDTQYF. The DNA for the CDR3 is TGCGCCAGCAGCCAAGCGTTCACTAGCCCCCACACAGATACGCAGTATTTT. The V gene is TRBV4-1, the J gene TRBJ2-3, with D possibly matching TRBD2 (6 bases). Germline CDR1 MGHRA, CDR2 YSYEKL. Trimming cost V 1 base and J 2 bases, with 16 bases left between them. There are 17 residues in the CDR3.

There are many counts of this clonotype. The CDR3 DNA reads as TGTGCCAGCAGCTTAGGGACAGGGAATGAGCAGTTCTTC. Its translation: CASSLGTGNEQFF. This chain links TRBV7-6 with TRBJ2-1; 8 positions agree with TRBD1. CDR1 is SGHVS and CDR2 is FNYEAQ in the germline V gene. Trimming took 1 base from V and 7 from J; bases not matched to a gene: 0. The CDR3 covers 13 residues.

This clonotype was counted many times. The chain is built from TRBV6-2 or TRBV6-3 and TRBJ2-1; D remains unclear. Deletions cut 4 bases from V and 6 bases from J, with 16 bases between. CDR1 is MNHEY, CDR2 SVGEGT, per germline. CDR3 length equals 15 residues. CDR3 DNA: TGTGCCAGCAGTTCGGGTGCTAGTGGGTCCAATGAGCAGTTCTTC. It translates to CASSSGASGSNEQFF.

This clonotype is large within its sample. CDR3 nucleotide sequence: TGCGCCAGCAGCTTGAGGGCCAGTCTCACAGATACGCAGTATTTT. Its protein is CASSLRASLTDTQYF. The genes are TRBV5-1 and TRBJ2-3, with D unresolved. Trimming pared 1 base from V and 2 bases from J, leaving 11 bases between. In germline, CDR1 is SGHRS, CDR2 YFSETQ. This CDR3 contains 15 residues.

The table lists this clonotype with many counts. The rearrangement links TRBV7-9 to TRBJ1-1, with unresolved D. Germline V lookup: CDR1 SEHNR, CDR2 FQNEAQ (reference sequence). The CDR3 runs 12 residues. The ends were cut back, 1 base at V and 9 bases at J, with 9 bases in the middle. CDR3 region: CASSLVGYQAFF. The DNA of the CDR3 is TGTGCCAGCAGCTTAGTCGGGTACCAAGCTTTCTTT.

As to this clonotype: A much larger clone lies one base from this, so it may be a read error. The CDR3 spells CASSSGGNEQFF. The CDR3 coding sequence is TGTGCCAGCAGCTCTGGGGGGAATGAGCAGTTCTTC. The V and J genes are TRBV12-3 or TRBV12-4 and TRBJ2-1; tentatively, D is TRBD2 (6 bases). The CDR3 length is 12 residues. Trimming cost V 6 bases and J 7 bases, with 10 bases left between them.

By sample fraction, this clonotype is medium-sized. CDR3 nucleotides: TGTGCCAGCAGCTCCGGGGGGAGGCTCTACGAGCAGTACTTC. It encodes CASSSGGRLYEQYF. The rearrangement uses TRBV7-8 and TRBJ2-7; 7 bases are shared with TRBD2. J was trimmed by 3 bases and V by 4 bases; bases with no gene match: 6. CDR3 length equals 14 residues. CDR1 is SGHVS, CDR2 FQNEAQ, per germline.